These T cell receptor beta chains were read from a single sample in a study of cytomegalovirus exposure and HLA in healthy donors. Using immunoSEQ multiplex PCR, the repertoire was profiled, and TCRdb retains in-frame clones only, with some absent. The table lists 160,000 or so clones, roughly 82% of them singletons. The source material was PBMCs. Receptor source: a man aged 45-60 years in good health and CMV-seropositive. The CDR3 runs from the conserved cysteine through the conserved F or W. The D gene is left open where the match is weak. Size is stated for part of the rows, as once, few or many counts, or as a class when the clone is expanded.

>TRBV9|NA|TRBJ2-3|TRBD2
CASSPSGLAVTDTQYF
TGTGCCAGCAGCCCAAGTGGGCTAGCGGTCACAGATACGCAGTATTTT
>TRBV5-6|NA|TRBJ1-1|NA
CASSKAPNTEAFF
TGTGCCAGCAGCAAAGCCCCGAACACTGAAGCTTTCTTT
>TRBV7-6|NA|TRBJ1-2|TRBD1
CASSLAPRDSNYGYTF
TGTGCCAGCAGCTTAGCGCCCCGGGACAGTAACTATGGCTACACCTTC
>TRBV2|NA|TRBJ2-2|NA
CASRGGAGELFF
TGTGCCAGCAGGGGGGGTGCCGGGGAGCTGTTTTTT
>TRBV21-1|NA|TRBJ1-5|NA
CASSKGQEEDSINPNQPQHF
TGTGCCAGCAGCAAGGGCCAGGAAGAAGACAGCATAAACCCAAATCAGCCCCAGCATTTT
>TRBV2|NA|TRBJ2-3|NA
CASSEFGRGSDTQYF
TGTGCCAGCAGTGAATTCGGGAGAGGCTCAGATACGCAGTATTTT
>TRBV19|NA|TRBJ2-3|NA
CASSQMGGGTDTQYF
TGTGCCAGTAGTCAAATGGGGGGTGGCACAGATACGCAGTATTTT
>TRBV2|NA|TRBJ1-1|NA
CASSEDLSDIYTEAFF
TGTGCCAGCAGTGAAGATTTATCGGACATTTACACTGAAGCTTTCTTT
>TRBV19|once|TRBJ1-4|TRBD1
CASSTGTGGEKLFF
TGTGCCAGTAGTACCGGGACAGGGGGAGAAAAACTGTTTTTT
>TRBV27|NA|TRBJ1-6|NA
CASRSPGQSSYNSPLHF
TGTGCCAGCAGGTCGCCAGGGCAGAGCTCCTATAATTCACCCCTCCACTTT
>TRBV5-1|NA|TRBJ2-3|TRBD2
CASSQWGGDTQYF
TGCGCCAGCAGCCAATGGGGGGGAGATACGCAGTATTTT
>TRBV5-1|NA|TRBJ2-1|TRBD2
CASSLSGGSGNEQFF
TGCGCCAGCAGCTTGAGCGGGGGGTCCGGGAATGAGCAGTTCTTC
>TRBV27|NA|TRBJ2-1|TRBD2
CASSLRVRGVGGGSNYNEQFF
TGTGCCAGCAGTTTAAGAGTCCGGGGGGTGGGAGGAGGGTCCAACTACAATGAGCAGTTCTTC
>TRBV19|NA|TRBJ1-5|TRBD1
CASSARTGQPQHF
TGTGCCAGTAGTGCCCGGACAGGCCAGCCCCAGCATTTT
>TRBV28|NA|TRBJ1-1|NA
CASSSRQTSRGEGEAFF
TGTGCCAGCAGCTCCCGACAAACGTCCCGGGGAGAAGGTGAAGCTTTCTTT
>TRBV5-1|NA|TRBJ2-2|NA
CASSLTVTGELFF
TGCGCCAGCAGCTTAACAGTCACCGGGGAGCTGTTTTTT
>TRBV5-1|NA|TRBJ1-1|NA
CASSTSGTRLGAFF
TGCGCCAGCAGCACCTCCGGGACAAGACTCGGGGCTTTCTTT
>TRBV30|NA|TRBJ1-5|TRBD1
CAWSPLDRTQPQHF
TGTGCCTGGAGTCCTTTGGACAGGACTCAGCCCCAGCATTTT
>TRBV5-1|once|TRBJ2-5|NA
CASSLVAGSETQYF
TGCGCCAGCAGCTTGGTGGCCGGGTCAGAGACCCAGTACTTC
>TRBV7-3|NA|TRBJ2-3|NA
CASSHPGDTQYF
TGTGCCAGCAGTCACCCGGGAGATACGCAGTATTTT
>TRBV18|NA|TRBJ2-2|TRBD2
CASSQNAGGLTGELFF
TGTGCCAGCTCCCAAAACGCGGGGGGCCTAACCGGGGAGCTGTTTTTT
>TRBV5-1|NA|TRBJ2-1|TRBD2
CASSLERGPDNEQFF
TGCGCCAGCAGCTTGGAGCGGGGGCCCGACAATGAGCAGTTCTTC
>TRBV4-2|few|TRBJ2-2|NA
CASSPPFGEEGGELFF
TGTGCCAGCAGCCCTCCGTTTGGGGAGGAGGGCGGGGAGCTGTTTTTT
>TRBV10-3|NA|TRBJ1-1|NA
CAISGVTTEAFF
TGTGCCATCAGCGGGGTTACCACTGAAGCTTTCTTT
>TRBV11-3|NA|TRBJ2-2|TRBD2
CASSLGLAGGPNTGELFF
TGTGCCAGCAGCTTAGGGCTAGCGGGGGGGCCGAACACCGGGGAGCTGTTTTTT
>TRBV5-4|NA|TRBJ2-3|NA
CASSLAGAGARDTQYF
TGTGCCAGCAGCTTGGCCGGAGCAGGGGCTCGAGATACGCAGTATTTT
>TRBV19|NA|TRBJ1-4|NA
CASSPGTGTTNEKLFF
TGTGCCAGTAGTCCAGGAACAGGAACAACTAATGAAAAACTGTTTTTT
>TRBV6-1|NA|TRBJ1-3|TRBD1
CASKTGGTGNTIYF
TGTGCCAGCAAGACAGGGGGCACTGGAAACACCATATATTTT
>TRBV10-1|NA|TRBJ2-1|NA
CASSPGGRDRNEQFF
TGCGCCAGCAGCCCCGGGGGGCGGGATCGCAATGAGCAGTTCTTC
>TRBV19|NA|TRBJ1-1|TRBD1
CASSIQDRLNTEAFF
TGTGCCAGTAGTATACAGGACAGGCTGAACACTGAAGCTTTCTTT
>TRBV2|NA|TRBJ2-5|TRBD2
CASRVIAGGGETQYF
TGTGCCAGCAGGGTGATAGCGGGGGGAGGAGAGACCCAGTACTTC
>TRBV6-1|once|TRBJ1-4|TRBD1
CASSVDRVGEKLFF
TGTGCCAGCAGTGTTGACAGGGTTGGCGAAAAACTGTTTTTT
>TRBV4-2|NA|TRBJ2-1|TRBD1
CASSQTGGELNEQFF
TGTGCCAGCAGCCAGACAGGGGGCGAATTAAATGAGCAGTTCTTC
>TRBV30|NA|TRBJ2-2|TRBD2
CAWSEGTSAGELFF
TGTGCCTGGAGTGAAGGGACTAGCGCCGGGGAGCTGTTTTTT
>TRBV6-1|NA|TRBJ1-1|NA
CASSVTLGDTEAFF
TGTGCCAGCAGTGTAACTTTAGGGGACACTGAAGCTTTCTTT
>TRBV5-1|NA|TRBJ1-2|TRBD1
CASSAHRQGHGYGYTF
TGCGCCAGCAGCGCACACCGACAGGGGCACGGCTATGGCTACACCTTC
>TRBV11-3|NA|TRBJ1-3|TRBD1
CASSRRQGVNTIYF
TGTGCCAGCAGCAGACGACAGGGGGTAAACACCATATATTTT
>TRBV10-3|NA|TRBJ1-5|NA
CAISESIRRVGQPQHF
TGTGCCATCAGTGAGTCGATCCGGCGCGTCGGGCAGCCCCAGCATTTT
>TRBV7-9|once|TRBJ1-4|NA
CASSSRHGRQGSFNEKLFF
TGTGCCAGCAGCTCAAGACACGGGAGGCAGGGGTCTTTTAATGAAAAACTGTTTTTT
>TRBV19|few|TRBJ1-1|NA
CASSMVREEAFF
TGTGCCAGTAGTATGGTAAGAGAGGAAGCTTTCTTT
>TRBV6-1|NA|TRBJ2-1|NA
CASSEKRNPYNEQFF
TGTGCCAGCAGTGAAAAGCGGAACCCCTACAATGAGCAGTTCTTC
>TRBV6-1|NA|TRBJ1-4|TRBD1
CASSHRGMDNEKLFF
TGTGCCAGCAGTCACAGGGGCATGGATAATGAAAAACTGTTTTTT
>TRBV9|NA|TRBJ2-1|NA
CASSPRVAPYNEQFF
TGTGCCAGCAGCCCGCGGGTGGCTCCCTACAATGAGCAGTTCTTC
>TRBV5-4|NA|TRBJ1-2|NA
CASSLRQAGLYGYTF
TGTGCCAGCAGCCTACGACAGGCCGGACTTTATGGCTACACCTTC
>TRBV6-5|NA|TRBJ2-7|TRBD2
CASSYPSGEQYF
TGTGCCAGCAGTTATCCTAGCGGCGAGCAGTACTTC
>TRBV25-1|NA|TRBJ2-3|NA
CATRRTGHGTQYF
TGTGCCACCCGAAGGACGGGACACGGTACGCAGTATTTT
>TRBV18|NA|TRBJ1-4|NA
CASSPYGEKLFF
TGTGCCAGCTCACCATATGGCGAAAAACTGTTTTTT
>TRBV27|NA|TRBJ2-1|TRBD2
CASSWAGTSANEQFF
TGTGCCAGCAGTTGGGCCGGGACTAGCGCGAATGAGCAGTTCTTC
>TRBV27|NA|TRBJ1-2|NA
CASSLYGGGDYGYTF
TGTGCCAGCAGTTTATATGGGGGCGGAGACTATGGCTACACCTTC
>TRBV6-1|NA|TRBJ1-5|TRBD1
CASSEGTGNQPQHF
TGTGCCAGCAGTGAGGGGACAGGTAATCAGCCCCAGCATTTT
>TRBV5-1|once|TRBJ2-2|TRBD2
CASSPGTSGNTGELFF
TGCGCCAGCAGCCCCGGGACTAGCGGGAACACCGGGGAGCTGTTTTTT
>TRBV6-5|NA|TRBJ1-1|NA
CASSYLGHLNTEAFF
TGTGCCAGCAGTTACCTGGGGCACTTGAACACTGAAGCTTTCTTT
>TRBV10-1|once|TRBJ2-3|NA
CASSEGRVSTDTQYF
TGCGCCAGCAGTGAGGGTCGGGTTAGCACAGATACGCAGTATTTT